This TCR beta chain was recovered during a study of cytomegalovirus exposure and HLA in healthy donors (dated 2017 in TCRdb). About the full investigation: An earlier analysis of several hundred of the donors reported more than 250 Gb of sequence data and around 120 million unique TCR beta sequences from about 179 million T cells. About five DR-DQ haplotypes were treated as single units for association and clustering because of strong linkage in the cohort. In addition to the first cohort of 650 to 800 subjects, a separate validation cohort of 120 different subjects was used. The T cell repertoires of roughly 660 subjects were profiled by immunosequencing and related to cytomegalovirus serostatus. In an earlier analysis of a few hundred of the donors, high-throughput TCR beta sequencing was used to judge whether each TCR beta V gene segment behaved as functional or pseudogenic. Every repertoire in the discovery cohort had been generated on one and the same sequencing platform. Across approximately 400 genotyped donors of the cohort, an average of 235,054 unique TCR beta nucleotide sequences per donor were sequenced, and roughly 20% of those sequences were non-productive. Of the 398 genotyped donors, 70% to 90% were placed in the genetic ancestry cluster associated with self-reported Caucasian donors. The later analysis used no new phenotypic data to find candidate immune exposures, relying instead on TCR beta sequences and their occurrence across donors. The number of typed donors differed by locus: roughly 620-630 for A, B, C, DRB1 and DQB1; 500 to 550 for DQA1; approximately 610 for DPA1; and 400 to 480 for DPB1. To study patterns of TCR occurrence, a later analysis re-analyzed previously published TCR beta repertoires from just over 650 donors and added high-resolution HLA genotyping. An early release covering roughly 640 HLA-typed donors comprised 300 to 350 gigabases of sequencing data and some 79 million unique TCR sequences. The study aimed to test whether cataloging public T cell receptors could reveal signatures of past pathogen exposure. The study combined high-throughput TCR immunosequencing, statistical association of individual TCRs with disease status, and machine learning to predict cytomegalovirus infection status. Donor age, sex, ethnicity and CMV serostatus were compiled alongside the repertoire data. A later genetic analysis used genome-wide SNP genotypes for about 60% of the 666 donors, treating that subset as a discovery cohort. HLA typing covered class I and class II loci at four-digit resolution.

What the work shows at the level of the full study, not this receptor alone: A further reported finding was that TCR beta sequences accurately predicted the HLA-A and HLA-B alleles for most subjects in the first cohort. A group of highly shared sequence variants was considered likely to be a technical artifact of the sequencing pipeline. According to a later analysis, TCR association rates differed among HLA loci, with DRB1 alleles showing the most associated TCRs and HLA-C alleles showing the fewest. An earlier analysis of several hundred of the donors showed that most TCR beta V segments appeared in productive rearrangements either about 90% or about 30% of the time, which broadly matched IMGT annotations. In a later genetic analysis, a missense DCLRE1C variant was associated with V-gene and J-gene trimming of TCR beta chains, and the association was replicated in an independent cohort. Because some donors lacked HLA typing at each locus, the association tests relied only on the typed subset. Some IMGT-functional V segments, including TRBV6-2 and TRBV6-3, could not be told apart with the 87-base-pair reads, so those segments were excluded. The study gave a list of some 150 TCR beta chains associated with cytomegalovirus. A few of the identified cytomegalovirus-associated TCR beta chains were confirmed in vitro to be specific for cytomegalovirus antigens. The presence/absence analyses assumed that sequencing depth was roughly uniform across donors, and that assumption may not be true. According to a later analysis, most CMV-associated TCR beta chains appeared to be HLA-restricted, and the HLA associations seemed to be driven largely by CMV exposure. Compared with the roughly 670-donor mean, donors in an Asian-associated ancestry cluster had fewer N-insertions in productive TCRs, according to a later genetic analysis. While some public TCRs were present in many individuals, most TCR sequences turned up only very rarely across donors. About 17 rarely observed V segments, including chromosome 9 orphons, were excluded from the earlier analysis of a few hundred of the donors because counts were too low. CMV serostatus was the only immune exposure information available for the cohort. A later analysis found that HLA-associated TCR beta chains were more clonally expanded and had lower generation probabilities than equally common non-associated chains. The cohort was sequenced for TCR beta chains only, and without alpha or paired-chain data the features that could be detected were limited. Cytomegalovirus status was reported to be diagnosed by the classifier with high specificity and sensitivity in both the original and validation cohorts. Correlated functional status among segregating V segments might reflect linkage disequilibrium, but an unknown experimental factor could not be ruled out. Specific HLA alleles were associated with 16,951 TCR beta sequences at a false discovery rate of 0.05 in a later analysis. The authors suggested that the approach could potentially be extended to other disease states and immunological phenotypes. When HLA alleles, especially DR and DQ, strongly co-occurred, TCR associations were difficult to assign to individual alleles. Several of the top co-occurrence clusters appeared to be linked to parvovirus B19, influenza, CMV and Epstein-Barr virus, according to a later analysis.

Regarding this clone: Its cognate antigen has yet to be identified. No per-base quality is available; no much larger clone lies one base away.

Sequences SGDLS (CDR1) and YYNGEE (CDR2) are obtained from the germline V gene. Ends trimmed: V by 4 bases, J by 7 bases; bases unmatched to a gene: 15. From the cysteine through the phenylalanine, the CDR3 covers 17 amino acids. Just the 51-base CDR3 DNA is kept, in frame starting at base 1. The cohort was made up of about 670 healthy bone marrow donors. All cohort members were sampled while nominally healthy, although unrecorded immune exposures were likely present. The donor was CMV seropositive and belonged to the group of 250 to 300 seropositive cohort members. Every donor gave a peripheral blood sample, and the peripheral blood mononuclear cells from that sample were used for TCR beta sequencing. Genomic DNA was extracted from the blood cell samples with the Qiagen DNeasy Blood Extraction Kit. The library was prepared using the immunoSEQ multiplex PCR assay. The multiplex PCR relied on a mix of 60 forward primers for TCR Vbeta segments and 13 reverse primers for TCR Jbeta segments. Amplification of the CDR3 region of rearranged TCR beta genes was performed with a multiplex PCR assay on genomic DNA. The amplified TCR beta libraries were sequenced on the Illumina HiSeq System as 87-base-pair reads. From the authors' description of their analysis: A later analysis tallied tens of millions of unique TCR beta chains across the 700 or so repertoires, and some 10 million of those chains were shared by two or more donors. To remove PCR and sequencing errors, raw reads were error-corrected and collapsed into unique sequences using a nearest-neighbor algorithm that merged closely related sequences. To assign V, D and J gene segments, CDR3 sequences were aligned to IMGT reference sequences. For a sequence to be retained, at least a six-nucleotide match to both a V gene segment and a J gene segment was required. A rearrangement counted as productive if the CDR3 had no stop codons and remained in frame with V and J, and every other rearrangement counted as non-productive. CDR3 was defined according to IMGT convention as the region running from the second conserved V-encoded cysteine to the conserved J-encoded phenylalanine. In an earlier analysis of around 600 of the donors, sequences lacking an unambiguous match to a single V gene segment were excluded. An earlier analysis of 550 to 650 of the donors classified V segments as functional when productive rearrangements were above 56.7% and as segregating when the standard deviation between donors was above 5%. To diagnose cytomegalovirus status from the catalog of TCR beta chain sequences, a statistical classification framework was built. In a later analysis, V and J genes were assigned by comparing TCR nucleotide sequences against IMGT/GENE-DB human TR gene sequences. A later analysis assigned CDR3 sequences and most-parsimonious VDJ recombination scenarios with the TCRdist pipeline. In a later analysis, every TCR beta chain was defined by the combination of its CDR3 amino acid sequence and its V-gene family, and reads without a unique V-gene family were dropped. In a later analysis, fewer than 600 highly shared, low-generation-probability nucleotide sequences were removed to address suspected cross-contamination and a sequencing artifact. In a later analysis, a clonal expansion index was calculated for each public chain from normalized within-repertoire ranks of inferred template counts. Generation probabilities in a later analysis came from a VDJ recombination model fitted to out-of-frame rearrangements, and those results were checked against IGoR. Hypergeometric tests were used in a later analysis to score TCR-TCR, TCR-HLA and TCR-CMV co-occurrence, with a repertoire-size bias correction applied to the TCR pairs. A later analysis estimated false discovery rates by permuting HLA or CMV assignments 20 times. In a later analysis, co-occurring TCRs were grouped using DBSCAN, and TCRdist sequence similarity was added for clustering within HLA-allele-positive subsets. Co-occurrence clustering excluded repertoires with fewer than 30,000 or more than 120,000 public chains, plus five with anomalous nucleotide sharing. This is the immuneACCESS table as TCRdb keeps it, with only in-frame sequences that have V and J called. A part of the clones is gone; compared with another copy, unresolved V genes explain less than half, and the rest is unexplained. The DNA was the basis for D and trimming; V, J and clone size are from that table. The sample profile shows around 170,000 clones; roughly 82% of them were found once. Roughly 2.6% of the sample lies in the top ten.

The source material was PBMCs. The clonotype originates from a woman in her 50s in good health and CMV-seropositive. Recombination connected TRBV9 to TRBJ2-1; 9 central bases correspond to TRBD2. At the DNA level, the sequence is TGTGCCAGCAGCTTCGACCCTGGCGGGGGGGCACGGAATGAGCAGTTCTTC. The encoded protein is CASSFDPGGGARNEQFF.